The present T cell receptor beta chain was sequenced within a study of graft-versus-host responses after intestinal transplantation. A word on this clone: The antigen remains undetermined.

Sequenced by immunoSEQ multiplex PCR; TCRdb stores in-frame clones only, minus some. The sample lists under 150,000 clones, about 95% occurring once. The receptor comes from a human donor who received an intestinal transplant. This specimen consisted of unstimulated CD8+ T cells sorted from spleen or lymph node cells, obtained before intestinal transplant.

CDR3 loop: CASSLGQVETFF. CDR3 bases: TGTGCCAGCAGCTTAGGACAGGTGGAAACTTTCTTT. The chain is built from TRBV7-9 and TRBJ1-1, with TRBD1 as a possible D gene (6 bases). There are 12 residues in the CDR3. In germline, CDR1 is SEHNR, CDR2 FQNEAQ (reference sequence). The V end was cut by 1 base, the J end by 12 bases, with 12 bases between. The full variable domain, in which reference TRBV7-9 and TRBJ1-1 provide the parts outside the CDR3, is DTGVSQNPRHKITKRGQNVTFRCDPISEHNRLYWYRQTLGQGPEFLTYFQNEAQLEKSRLLSDRFSAERPKGSFSTLEIQRTEQGDSAMYLCASSLGQVETFFGQGTRLTVV.